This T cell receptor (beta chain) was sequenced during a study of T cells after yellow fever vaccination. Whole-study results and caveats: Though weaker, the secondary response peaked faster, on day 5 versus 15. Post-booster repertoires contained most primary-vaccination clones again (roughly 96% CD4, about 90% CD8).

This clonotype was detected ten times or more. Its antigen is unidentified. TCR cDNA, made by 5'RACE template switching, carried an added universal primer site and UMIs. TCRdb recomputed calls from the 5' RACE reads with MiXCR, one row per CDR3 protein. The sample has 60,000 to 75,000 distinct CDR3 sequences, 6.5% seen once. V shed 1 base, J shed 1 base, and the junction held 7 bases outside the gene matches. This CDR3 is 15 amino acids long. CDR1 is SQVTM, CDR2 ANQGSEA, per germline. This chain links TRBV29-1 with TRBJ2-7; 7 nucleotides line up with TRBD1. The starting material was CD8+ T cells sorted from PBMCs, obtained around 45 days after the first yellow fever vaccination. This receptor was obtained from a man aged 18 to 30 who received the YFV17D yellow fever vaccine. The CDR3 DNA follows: TGCAGCGTTGAAGGGACCGGGACAGATTCCTACGAGCAGTACTTC. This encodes CSVEGTGTDSYEQYF.